This is a list of T cell receptor beta chains from one sample in a study of early T cells in non-severe SARS-CoV-2 infection. A single record per CDR3 protein comes from TCRdb applying MiXCR to the 5' RACE reads. Among more than 85,000 distinct CDR3 sequences listed, roughly 12% were seen once. The specimen was whole blood, collected at baseline. The origin of the receptors is an adult who was a healthcare worker with PCR-confirmed SARS-CoV-2 infection or an uninfected control (not recorded which). Each CDR3 is given without its conserved first and last residue. Each record gives: J gene, V gene, CDR3 protein.

>TRBJ2-3|TRBV24-1
ATSDTTSGGYTQY
>TRBJ2-7|TRBV10-3
AISGGKGVTYEQY
>TRBJ1-2|TRBV12-3/TRBV12-4
ASSPAGGPNYGYT
>TRBJ1-3|TRBV5-1
ASSSGPWDGGNTIY
>TRBJ2-4|TRBV27
ASSLGRWEDIQY
>TRBJ2-7|TRBV3-1
ASSQLDNSYEQY
>TRBJ2-5|TRBV7-2
ASRQPGERSAQY
>TRBJ2-7|TRBV29-1
SVLAAGVEQY
>TRBJ2-1|TRBV7-9
ASSLGPKGQDNEQF
>TRBJ1-1|TRBV3-1
ASSQRTVNTEAF
>TRBJ2-3|TRBV12-3/TRBV12-4
ASSPPRGSTDTQY
>TRBJ2-1|TRBV2
ASKDRVLVNEQF
>TRBJ1-5|TRBV20-1
SAKREVSQPQH
>TRBJ1-4|TRBV27
ASSLNKGEKLF
>TRBJ2-7|TRBV11-2
ASSSDRDRSSYEQY
>TRBJ1-1|TRBV30
ACRSGTVRTEAF
>TRBJ2-6|TRBV6-6
ASSVPSGANVLT
>TRBJ2-1|TRBV10-1
ASSGRTTGTSGRALYNEQF
>TRBJ2-7|TRBV11-2
ASSPTRRDRRQAYEQY
>TRBJ2-7|TRBV9
ASSGPGPGTYEQY
>TRBJ2-3|TRBV5-4
ASSFKASGGTDTQY
>TRBJ1-5|TRBV19
ASTFSGVGRNQPQH
>TRBJ2-7|TRBV28
ASRDQSSYEQY
>TRBJ2-1|TRBV28
ASSFRGVGEQF
>TRBJ1-2|TRBV28
ASRGDRSNYGYT
>TRBJ1-6|TRBV28
ASRTGVPNSPLH
>TRBJ1-5|TRBV20-1
SARDRGGNQPQH
>TRBJ1-6|TRBV12-3/TRBV12-4
ASSLGMANSPLH
>TRBJ2-7|TRBV20-1
SARVRDYEQN
>TRBJ2-3|TRBV20-1
SARVSGGDTQY
>TRBJ2-1|TRBV5-6
ASSRTSGSDEQF
>TRBJ1-2|TRBV7-2
ASSLDQQNYGYT
>TRBJ1-2|TRBV10-2
ASSDRTGGIYGYT
>TRBJ1-1|TRBV6-5
ASTDIRTAEAF
>TRBJ1-5|TRBV18
ASSPPGDQGNQPQH
>TRBJ2-7|TRBV14
ASSQDGRDTSYEQY
>TRBJ2-4|TRBV11-2
ASSTPTAGQQNIQY
>TRBJ2-2|TRBV19
ATKKAGGISPTGELF
>TRBJ1-1|TRBV6-1
ASRWTYGARNTEAF
>TRBJ2-2|TRBV9
ASSDWHNTGELF
>TRBJ2-7|TRBV27
ASSLSWGLSYEQY
>TRBJ2-7|TRBV27
ASSPEISSSYEQY
>TRBJ1-6|TRBV10-2
ASTSRQGSPLH
>TRBJ1-2|TRBV7-2
ASRSARDSELSCT
>TRBJ2-5|TRBV6-2/TRBV6-3
ASSPSGGQETQY
>TRBJ1-1|TRBV7-6
ASSPRHRDTEAF
>TRBJ2-1|TRBV29-1
SVGTANEQF
>TRBJ2-7|TRBV20-1
SAQPGLAAREQY
>TRBJ2-2|TRBV2
ASRTGLARTGELF
>TRBJ1-5|TRBV19
ATRVASFNQPQH
>TRBJ2-6|TRBV7-6
ASSLVAGGNGANVLT